This T cell receptor (beta chain) was obtained from a study of blood T cell repertoires in COVID-19. Looking at the study overall: The origin of the acute and convalescent COVID-19 samples was the United States, Italy and Spain.

This CDR3 contains 14 residues. CDR1 is SNHLY, CDR2 FYNNEI, per germline. Trimming cost V 6 bases and J 4 bases, with 16 bases left between them. Profiling relied on immunoSEQ multiplex PCR, and the TCRdb table lists in-frame clones only, not all of them. The sample holds about 100,000 clones, around 88% seen once. This receptor was taken from a man aged 60 to 75 with acute or convalescent COVID-19. The sequencing input was peripheral blood. This chain uses TRBV2 with TRBJ2-7; D is perhaps TRBD2 (5 bases). The CDR3 loop is CASRISAVNYEQYF. The CDR3 DNA follows: TGTGCCAGCAGGATCTCAGCGGTTAATTACGAGCAGTACTTC.